The next 11 T cell receptor beta chains were all read from a single sample in a study of T-cell memory formation after mild COVID-19. In TCRdb, the 5' RACE reads were re-called with MiXCR into one record per CDR3 protein. The sample has 98,000 or so distinct CDR3 sequences; 15% to 20% are singletons. Sequenced input: PBMCs or a T cell subset sorted from them (not recorded which). The receptors were sampled from a man younger than 35 who had mild COVID-19 (a few samples of this study predate the infection). Cell type and time point are not known.

CDR3 sequence (DNA): TGTGCCATCAGTGAGTCGGCGAGCGGGAGGGCCTATGAGCAGTTCTTC. Translated, it gives CAISESASGRAYEQFF. This sequence joins TRBV10-3 and TRBJ2-1, with 10 bases lining up with TRBD2. J was trimmed by 8 bases and V by 0 bases; bases with no gene match: 7. This CDR3 spans 16 amino acids. Per germline, CDR1 ENHRY and CDR2 SYGVKD.

This clonotype was found many times. The V and J genes are TRBV7-2 and TRBJ2-6, with 9 bases identical to TRBD1. Germline loops: CDR1 SGHTA, CDR2 FQGNSA. The CDR3 length is 17 residues. J was trimmed by 0 bases and V by 4 bases; bases with no gene match: 4. DNA of the CDR3: TGTGCCAGCAGCTGGGGACAGGGACTCTCTGGGGCCAACGTCCTGACTTTC. It is translated as CASSWGQGLSGANVLTF.

The rearrangement links TRBV5-1 to TRBJ2-2; 7 positions agree with TRBD2. The V gene end was trimmed by 3 bases and the J gene end by 3 bases; junction bases not matched to a gene: 11. CDR3 length: 17 residues. The germline gives CDR1 SGHRS, CDR2 YFSETQ. The CDR3: CASSWDLGGTDTGELFF. The CDR3 DNA sequence: TGCGCCAGCAGCTGGGACCTCGGGGGGACGGACACCGGGGAGCTGTTTTTT.

This clonotype was seen more than once but under ten times. This chain connects TRBV6-5 to TRBJ1-2; 11 positions agree with TRBD1. Germline V gene data show CDR1 as MNHEY and CDR2 as SVGAGI. The V gene end was trimmed by 4 bases and the J gene end by 6 bases; junction bases not matched to a gene: 10. The CDR3 is made up of 16 amino acids. The CDR3 sequence: CASSSGQGAGGNGYTF. As DNA, the CDR3 is TGTGCCAGCAGTTCCGGACAGGGGGCAGGAGGTAATGGCTACACCTTC.

Many counts were recorded for this clonotype. J is TRBJ2-2 and V is TRBV4-2; 8 bases line up with TRBD2. CDR1 is LGHNA and CDR2 is YNFKEQ in the germline V gene. The V and J ends lost 0 bases and 12 bases, in that order; junction bases with no gene match: 9. This CDR3 comprises 15 residues. The CDR3 bases are TGTGCCAGCAGCCAAGATCTCGGGGGGGCCGCGAAGCTGTTTTTT. Its protein is CASSQDLGGAAKLFF.

This clonotype appeared many times. This chain uses TRBV12-3 or TRBV12-4 with TRBJ2-7; tentative D call: TRBD1 (6 bases). The CDR3 is made up of 16 amino acids. The ends were cut back, 7 bases at V and 4 bases at J, with 23 bases in the middle. CDR3 coding DNA: TGTGCCAGCATCTCTCCAGTCCAGGGGTCAAAATACGAGCAGTACTTC. Protein: CASISPVQGSKYEQYF.

The chain couples TRBV7-2 to TRBJ1-4, with no clear D. The V end was cut by 1 base, the J end by 6 bases, with 6 bases between. Germline V gives CDR1 SGHTA, CDR2 FQGNSA. This CDR3 region has 13 residues. The CDR3 loop is CASSLEADEKLFF. In DNA form, the CDR3 reads TGTGCCAGCAGCTTAGAGGCCGATGAAAAACTGTTTTTT.

In this sample, this clonotype turned up a few times. The chain carries TRBV28 and TRBJ2-4; D unclear. V was trimmed by 6 bases and J by 2 bases, leaving 8 bases between them. CDR3 size: 13 residues. Germline CDR1 reads MDHEN; CDR2 reads SYDVKM. CDR3 DNA sequence: TGTGCCAGCAGCTATGGTACCAAAAACATTCAGTACTTC. Residues: CASSYGTKNIQYF. The entire variable domain, with the rest obtained from reference TRBV28 and TRBJ2-4, is as follows: DVKVTQSSRYLVKRTGEKVFLECVQDMDHENMFWYRQDPGLGLRLIYFSYDVKMKEKGDIPEGYSVSREKKERFSLILESASTNQTSMYLCASSYGTKNIQYFGAGTRLSVL.

The sample holds a few counts of this clonotype. This chain links TRBV24-1 with TRBJ2-2, with TRBD1 as a possible D gene (6 bases). This CDR3 has 17 residues. Germline loops: CDR1 KGHDR, CDR2 SFDVKD. V gave up 0 bases and J gave up 3 bases, with 13 bases separating them. The CDR3 coding sequence is TGTGCCACCAGTGATTTGAGTGCAGGGGCGTACACCGGGGAGCTGTTTTTT. Its translation: CATSDLSAGAYTGELFF.

V and J are TRBV24-1 and TRBJ2-2; D unresolved. Germline V lookup: CDR1 KGHDR, CDR2 SFDVKD. The CDR3 is 14 amino acids. Deletions cut 3 bases from V and 6 bases from J, with 10 bases between. CDR3 coding DNA: TGTGCCACCAGTGATCCCTTCCCGCCCGGGGAGCTGTTTTTT. This gives the protein CATSDPFPPGELFF.

V and J are TRBV6-5 and TRBJ1-2; 10 nucleotides line up with TRBD1. The CDR3 is made up of 15 amino acids. Losses at the gene ends were 6 bases for V and 4 bases for J; bases not matched to a gene: 8. In germline, CDR1 is MNHEY, CDR2 SVGAGI. This CDR3 reads CASSSDRGHVYGYTF. The CDR3 nucleotides are TGTGCCAGCAGCTCTGACAGGGGGCACGTCTATGGCTACACCTTC.